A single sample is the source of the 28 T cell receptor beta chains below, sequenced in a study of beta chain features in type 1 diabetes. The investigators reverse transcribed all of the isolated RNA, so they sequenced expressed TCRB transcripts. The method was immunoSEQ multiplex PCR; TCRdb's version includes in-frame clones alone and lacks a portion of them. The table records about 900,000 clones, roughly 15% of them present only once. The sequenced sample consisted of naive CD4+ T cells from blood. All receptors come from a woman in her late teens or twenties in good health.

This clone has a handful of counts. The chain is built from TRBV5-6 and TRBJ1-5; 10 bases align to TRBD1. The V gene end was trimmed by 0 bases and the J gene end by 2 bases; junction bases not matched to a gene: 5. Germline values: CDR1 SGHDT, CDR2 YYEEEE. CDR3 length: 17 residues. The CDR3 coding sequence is TGTGCCAGCAGCTTGGGGGGGACAGGGGAGGGCAATCAGCCCCAGCATTTT. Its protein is CASSLGGTGEGNQPQHF.

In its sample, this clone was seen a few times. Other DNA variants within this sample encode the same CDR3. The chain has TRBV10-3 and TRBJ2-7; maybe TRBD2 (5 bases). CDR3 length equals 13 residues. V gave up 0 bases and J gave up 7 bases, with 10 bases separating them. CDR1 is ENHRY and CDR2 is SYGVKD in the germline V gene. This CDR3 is CAISESVGVEQYF. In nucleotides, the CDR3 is TGTGCCATCAGTGAGTCTGTGGGAGTGGAGCAGTACTTC.

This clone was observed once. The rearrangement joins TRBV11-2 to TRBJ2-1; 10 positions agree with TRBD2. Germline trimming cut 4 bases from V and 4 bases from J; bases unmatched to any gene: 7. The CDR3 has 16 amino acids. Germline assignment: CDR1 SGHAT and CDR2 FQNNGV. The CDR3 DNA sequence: TGTGCCAGCAGCTCCAGAGCGGGAGGGAGGTACAATGAGCAGTTCTTC. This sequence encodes CASSSRAGGRYNEQFF.

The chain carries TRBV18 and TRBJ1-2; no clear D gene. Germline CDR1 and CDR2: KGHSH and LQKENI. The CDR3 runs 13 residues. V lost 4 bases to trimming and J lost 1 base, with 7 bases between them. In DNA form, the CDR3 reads TGTGCCAGCTCACAGGGCAGTAACTATGGCTACACCTTC. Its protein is CASSQGSNYGYTF. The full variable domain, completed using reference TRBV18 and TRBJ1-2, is NAGVMQNPRHLVRRRGQEARLRCSPMKGHSHVYWYRQLPEEGLKFMVYLQKENIIDESGMPKERFSAEFPKEGPSILRIQQVVRGDSAAYFCASSQGSNYGYTFGSGTRLTVV.

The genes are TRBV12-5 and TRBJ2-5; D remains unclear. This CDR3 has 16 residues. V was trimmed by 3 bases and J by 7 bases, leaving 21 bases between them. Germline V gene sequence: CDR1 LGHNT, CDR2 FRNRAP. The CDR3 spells CASGFKVPDEEWTQYF. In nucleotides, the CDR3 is TGTGCTAGTGGTTTCAAGGTACCTGATGAAGAATGGACCCAGTACTTC. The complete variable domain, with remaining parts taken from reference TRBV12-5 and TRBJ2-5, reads DARVTQTPRHKVTEMGQEVTMRCQPILGHNTVFWYRQTMMQGLELLAYFRNRAPLDDSGMPKDRFSAEMPDATLATLKIQPSEPRDSAVYFCASGFKVPDEEWTQYFGPGTRLLVL.

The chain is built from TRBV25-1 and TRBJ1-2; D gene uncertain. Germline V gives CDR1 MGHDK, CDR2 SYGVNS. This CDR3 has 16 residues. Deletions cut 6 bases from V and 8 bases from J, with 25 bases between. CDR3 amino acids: CASRPPGSGVAGGYTF. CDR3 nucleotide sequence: TGTGCCAGCAGGCCCCCGGGGTCCGGGGTCGCGGGCGGCTACACCTTC.

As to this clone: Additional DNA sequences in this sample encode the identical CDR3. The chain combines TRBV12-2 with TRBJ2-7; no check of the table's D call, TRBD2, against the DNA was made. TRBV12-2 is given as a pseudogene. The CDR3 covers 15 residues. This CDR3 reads CARPQRAAGEGEQYF. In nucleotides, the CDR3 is TGTGCAAGACCCCAGCGAGCTGCGGGAGAAGGCGAGCAGTACTTC.

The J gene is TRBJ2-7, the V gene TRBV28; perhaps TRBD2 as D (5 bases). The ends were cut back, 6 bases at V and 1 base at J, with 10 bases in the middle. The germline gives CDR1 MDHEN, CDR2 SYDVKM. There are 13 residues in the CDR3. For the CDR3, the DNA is TGTGCCAGCAGGAACGGGGTTTCCTACGAGCAGTACTTC. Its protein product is CASRNGVSYEQYF.

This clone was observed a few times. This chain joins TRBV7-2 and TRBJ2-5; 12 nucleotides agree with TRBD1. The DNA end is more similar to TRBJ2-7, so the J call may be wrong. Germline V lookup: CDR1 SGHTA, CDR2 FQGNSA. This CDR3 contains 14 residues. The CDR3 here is CASTPGQGAYEQYF. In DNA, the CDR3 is TGTGCCAGCACCCCGGGACAGGGGGCTTACGAGCAGTACTTC.

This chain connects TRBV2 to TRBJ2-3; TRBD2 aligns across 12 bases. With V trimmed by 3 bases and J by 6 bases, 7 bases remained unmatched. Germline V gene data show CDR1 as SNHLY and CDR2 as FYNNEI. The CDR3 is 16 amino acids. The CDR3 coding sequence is TGTGCCAGCAGTGACCGACTAGCGGGAGCAGGGGATACGCAGTATTTT. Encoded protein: CASSDRLAGAGDTQYF.

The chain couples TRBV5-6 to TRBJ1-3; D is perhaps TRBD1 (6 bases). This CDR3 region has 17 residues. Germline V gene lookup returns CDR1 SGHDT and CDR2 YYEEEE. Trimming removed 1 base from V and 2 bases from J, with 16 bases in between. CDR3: CASSLFGGASPGNTIYF. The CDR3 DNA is TGTGCCAGCAGCTTGTTCGGGGGCGCATCTCCTGGAAACACCATATATTTT.

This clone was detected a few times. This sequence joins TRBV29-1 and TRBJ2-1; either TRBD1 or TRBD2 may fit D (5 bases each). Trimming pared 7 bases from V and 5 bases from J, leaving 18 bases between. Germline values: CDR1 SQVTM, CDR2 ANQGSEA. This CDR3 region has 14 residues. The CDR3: CSGSGTQQHNEQFF. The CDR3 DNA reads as TGCAGCGGGTCCGGGACCCAGCAGCACAATGAGCAGTTCTTC.

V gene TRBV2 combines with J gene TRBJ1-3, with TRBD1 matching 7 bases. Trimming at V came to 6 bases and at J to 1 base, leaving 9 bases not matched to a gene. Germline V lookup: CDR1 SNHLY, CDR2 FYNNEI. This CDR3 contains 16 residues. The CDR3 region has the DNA TGTGCCAGCAGGAAGGCACAGGGGAGATCTGGAAACACCATATATTTT. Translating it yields CASRKAQGRSGNTIYF.

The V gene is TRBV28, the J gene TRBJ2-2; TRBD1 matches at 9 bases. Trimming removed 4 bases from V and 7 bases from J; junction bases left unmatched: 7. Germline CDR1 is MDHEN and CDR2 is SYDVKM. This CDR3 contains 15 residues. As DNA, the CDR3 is TGTGCCAGCAGTTCTGGACAGGGGTGGGGCGGGGAGCTGTTTTTT. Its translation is CASSSGQGWGGELFF.

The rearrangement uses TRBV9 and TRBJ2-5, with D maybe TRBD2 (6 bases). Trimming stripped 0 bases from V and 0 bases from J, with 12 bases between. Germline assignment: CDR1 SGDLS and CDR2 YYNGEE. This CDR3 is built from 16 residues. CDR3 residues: CASSVGLAAYQETQYF. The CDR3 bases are TGTGCCAGCAGCGTAGGGTTAGCGGCGTACCAAGAGACCCAGTACTTC.

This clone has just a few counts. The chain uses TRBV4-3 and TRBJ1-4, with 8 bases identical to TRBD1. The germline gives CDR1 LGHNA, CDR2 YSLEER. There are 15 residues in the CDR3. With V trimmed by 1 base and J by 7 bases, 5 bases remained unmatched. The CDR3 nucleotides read TGCGCCAGCAGCCAAGGTCAGGGGGCGCCTGAAAAACTGTTTTTT. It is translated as CASSQGQGAPEKLFF.

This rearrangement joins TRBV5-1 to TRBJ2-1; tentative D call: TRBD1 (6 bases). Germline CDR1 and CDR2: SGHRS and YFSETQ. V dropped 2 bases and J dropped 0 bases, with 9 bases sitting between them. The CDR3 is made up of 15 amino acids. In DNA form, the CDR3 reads TGCGCCAGCAGCTTTTCAGGGGTCTCCTACAATGAGCAGTTCTTC. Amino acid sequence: CASSFSGVSYNEQFF.

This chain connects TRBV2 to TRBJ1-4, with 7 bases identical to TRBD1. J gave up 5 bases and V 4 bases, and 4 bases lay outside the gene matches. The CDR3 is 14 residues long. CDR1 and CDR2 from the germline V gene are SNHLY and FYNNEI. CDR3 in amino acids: CASSGGTDNEKLFF. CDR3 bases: TGTGCCAGCAGTGGCGGGACAGACAATGAAAAACTGTTTTTT.

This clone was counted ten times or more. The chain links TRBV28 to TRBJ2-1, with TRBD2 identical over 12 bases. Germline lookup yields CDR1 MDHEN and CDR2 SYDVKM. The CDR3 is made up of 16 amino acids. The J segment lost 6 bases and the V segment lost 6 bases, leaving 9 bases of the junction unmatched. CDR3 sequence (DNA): TGTGCCAGCAGCCCCCTAGCGGGAGGGGATGCCAATGAGCAGTTCTTC. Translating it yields CASSPLAGGDANEQFF. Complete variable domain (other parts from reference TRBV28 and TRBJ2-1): DVKVTQSSRYLVKRTGEKVFLECVQDMDHENMFWYRQDPGLGLRLIYFSYDVKMKEKGDIPEGYSVSREKKERFSLILESASTNQTSMYLCASSPLAGGDANEQFFGPGTRLTVL.

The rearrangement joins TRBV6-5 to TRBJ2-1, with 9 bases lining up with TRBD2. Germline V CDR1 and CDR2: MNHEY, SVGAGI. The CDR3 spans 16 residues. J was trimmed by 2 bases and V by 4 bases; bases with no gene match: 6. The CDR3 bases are TGTGCCAGCAGTTTAAGGGTAGCGGGAGCCTACAATGAGCAGTTCTTC. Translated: CASSLRVAGAYNEQFF.

CDR3 nucleotide sequence: TGTGCCAGCAGCTTATGGGGCGGTGGCGATGAGCAGTTCTTC. Its protein product is CASSLWGGGDEQFF. The V and J genes are TRBV7-2 and TRBJ2-1; possible D gene TRBD1, 5 bases. The CDR3 is made up of 14 amino acids. Trimming took off 2 bases at V and 8 bases at J, with 13 bases between the two ends. Germline CDR1 reads SGHTA; CDR2 reads FQGNSA.

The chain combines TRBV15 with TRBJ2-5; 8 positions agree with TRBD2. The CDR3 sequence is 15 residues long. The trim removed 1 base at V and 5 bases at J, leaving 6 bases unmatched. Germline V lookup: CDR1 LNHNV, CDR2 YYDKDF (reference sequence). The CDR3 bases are TGTGCCACCAGCAGAGCCCCGGGACTAGGGGAGACCCAGTACTTC. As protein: CATSRAPGLGETQYF.

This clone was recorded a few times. The chain's CDR3 is CASSPGDHQPQHF. As DNA, the CDR3 is TGTGCCAGCTCACCGGGGGACCATCAGCCCCAGCATTTT. The rearrangement uses TRBV18 and TRBJ1-5; D is perhaps TRBD1 (5 bases). Germline CDR1 and CDR2: KGHSH and LQKENI. The CDR3 is 13 residues long. V was shortened by 3 bases and J by 5 bases, with 8 bases between the two germline ends.

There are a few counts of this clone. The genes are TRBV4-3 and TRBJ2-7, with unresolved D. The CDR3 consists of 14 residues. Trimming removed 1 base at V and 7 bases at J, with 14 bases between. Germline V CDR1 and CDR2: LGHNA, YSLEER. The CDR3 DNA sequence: TGCGCCAGCAGCCAAGGGACGACCAATGGGGAGCAGTACTTC. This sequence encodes CASSQGTTNGEQYF.

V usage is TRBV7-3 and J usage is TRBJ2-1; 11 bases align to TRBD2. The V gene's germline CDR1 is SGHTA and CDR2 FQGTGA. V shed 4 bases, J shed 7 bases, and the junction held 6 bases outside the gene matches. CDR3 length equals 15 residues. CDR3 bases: TGTGCCAGCAGCTCCGGGACTAGCGGTGGTAATGAGCAGTTCTTC. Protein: CASSSGTSGGNEQFF.

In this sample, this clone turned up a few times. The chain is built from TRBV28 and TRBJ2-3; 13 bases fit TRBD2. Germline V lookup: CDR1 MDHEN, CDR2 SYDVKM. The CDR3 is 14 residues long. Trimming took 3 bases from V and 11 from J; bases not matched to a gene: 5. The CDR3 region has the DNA TGTGCCAGCAGTTTTGGACTAGCGGGAGTAAAGCAGTATTTT. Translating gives CASSFGLAGVKQYF.

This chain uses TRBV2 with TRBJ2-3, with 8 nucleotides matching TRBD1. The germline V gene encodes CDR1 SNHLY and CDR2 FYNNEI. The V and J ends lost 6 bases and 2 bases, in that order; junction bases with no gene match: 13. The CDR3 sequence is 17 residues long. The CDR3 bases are TGTGCCAGCAGGAAAATCGCAGGGGGCCGGGACACAGATACGCAGTATTTT. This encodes CASRKIAGGRDTDTQYF.

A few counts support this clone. The CDR3 reads CASSASGTGSYEQYF. The CDR3 bases are TGTGCCAGCAGCGCATCCGGGACAGGGTCCTACGAGCAGTACTTC. The chain joins TRBV7-2 to TRBJ2-7; 9 bases agree with TRBD1. This CDR3 has 15 amino acids. Germline V gene data show CDR1 as SGHTA and CDR2 as FQGNSA. Losses at the gene ends were 5 bases for V and 1 base for J; bases not matched to a gene: 6.